The source of this TCR beta chain is a study of graft-versus-host responses after intestinal transplantation. Clones were read by immunoSEQ multiplex PCR, and TCRdb kept only the in-frame ones, dropping some. In the table there are some 9,600 clones, 88% of which are singletons. Study observations and caveats: GvH clones surfaced in recipient marrow, some emerging earlier in ileum or blood.

Details on this clone: The antigen is unknown.

The sequence derives from a human patient who received an intestinal transplant, so some T cells may come from the graft donor. The input for sequencing was PBMCs, taken approximately 240 days after intestinal transplant.

The CDR3 reads CASTQTGTDTEAFF. The CDR3 bases are TGTGCCAGTACCCAAACAGGGACGGACACTGAAGCTTTCTTT. J is TRBJ1-1 and V is TRBV19, with D perhaps TRBD1 (6 bases). CDR3 size: 14 residues. Deletions cut 7 bases from V and 3 bases from J, with 15 bases between. The germline V gene encodes CDR1 LNHDA and CDR2 SQIVND (reference sequence).